Listed below are T cell receptor beta chains from one sample, sequenced in a study of blood T cell repertoires in COVID-19. Generated by immunoSEQ multiplex PCR, the TCRdb table keeps only in-frame clones and is missing some. The repertoire has roughly 220,000 clones, 82% of them found once; the top ten carry approximately 8%. The sequenced sample was peripheral blood. The receptors stem from an elderly woman with COVID-19, enrolled during active disease. Both conserved end residues are part of each CDR3. A D gene is named only where the DNA matches it firmly. Size is omitted from some rows. Given values are once, few, many or a class for expanded clones.

few	TRBD1	TRBV6-5	TRBJ2-2	TGTGCCAGCAGTACGGGGACAGGGGCATCCGGGGAGCTGTTTTTT	CASSTGTGASGELFF
.	.	TRBV5-1	TRBJ1-1	TGCGCCAGCAGCTTTGACAGCCCAGCCATCGCGAACACTGAAGCTTTCTTT	CASSFDSPAIANTEAFF
.	.	TRBV19	TRBJ1-5	TGTGCCAGTAGTATGCAGTTCAATCAGCCCCAGCATTTT	CASSMQFNQPQHF
.	TRBD1	TRBV5-1	TRBJ2-2	TGCGCCAGCACGATACAGGGGTCCCCCGGGGAGCTGTTTTTT	CASTIQGSPGELFF
.	.	TRBV27	TRBJ1-2	TGTGCCAGCAGTCCCTCCGGGATAAACCTCTATGGCTACACCTTC	CASSPSGINLYGYTF
.	.	TRBV28	TRBJ1-5	TGTGCCAGCAGGTACGACCGAGGAGGGACCGGTAGCAATCAGCCCCAGCATTTT	CASRYDRGGTGSNQPQHF
.	TRBD2	TRBV7-9	TRBJ2-3	TGTGCCAGCAGCCTGGATGCGGGACTAGCGGATACGCAGTATTTT	CASSLDAGLADTQYF
.	.	TRBV4-1	TRBJ1-6	TGCGCCAGCAGCCAGGGGTGGATGGGGGGAAATTCACCCCTCCACTTT	CASSQGWMGGNSPLHF
few	TRBD1	TRBV18	TRBJ1-3	TGTGCCAGCTCACCCCCGACAGGGGGCTCTGGAAACACCATATATTTT	CASSPPTGGSGNTIYF
.	.	TRBV10-1	TRBJ1-2	TGCGCCAGCAGTGAGGGCAGCTATGGCTACACCTTC	CASSEGSYGYTF
.	.	TRBV30	TRBJ1-1	TGTGCCTGGAGGGGGGACAAAAACACTGAAGCTTTCTTT	CAWRGDKNTEAFF
.	TRBD1	TRBV2	TRBJ2-2	TGTGCCAGCAGTGGACAGGGGACCGGGGAGCTGTTTTTT	CASSGQGTGELFF
.	.	TRBV2	TRBJ1-6	TGTGCCAGCAGGACGGAGAGCTCCTATAATTCACCCCTCCACTTT	CASRTESSYNSPLHF
.	.	TRBV7-3	TRBJ1-2	TGTGCCAGCAGCCCTCAACCTATGACGACGGGAGGCTACACCTTC	CASSPQPMTTGGYTF
.	.	TRBV7-9	TRBJ1-5	TGTGCCAGCAGCTTTAGTGATCAGCCCCAGCATTTT	CASSFSDQPQHF
.	TRBD1	TRBV7-2	TRBJ2-7	TGTGCCAGCAGCTCGGACAGGGCTTCTTCCTACGAGCAGTACTTC	CASSSDRASSYEQYF
.	.	TRBV7-8	TRBJ1-1	TGTGCCAGCAGCTACGACATGAACACTGAAGCTTTCTTT	CASSYDMNTEAFF
.	.	TRBV7-2	TRBJ2-7	TGTGCCAGCAGCTTAGCAGGACTCACCCACTACGAGCAGTACTTC	CASSLAGLTHYEQYF
.	.	TRBV19	TRBJ1-2	TGTGCCAGTAGTATAGCGAAGGGGCGCAACTATGGCTACACCTTC	CASSIAKGRNYGYTF
.	TRBD1	TRBV7-9	TRBJ1-1	TGTGCCAGCAGCTTTTACGGACAGGGGAACACTGAAGCTTTCTTT	CASSFYGQGNTEAFF
few	.	TRBV28	TRBJ2-3	TGTGCCAGCAGTGACCCTCGGGGTACTAGCACAGATACGCAGTATTTT	CASSDPRGTSTDTQYF
.	TRBD2	TRBV14	TRBJ2-3	TGTGCCAGCAGCCTTACTAGCGGGGGGGCCCGGGGCACAGATACGCAGTATTTT	CASSLTSGGARGTDTQYF
.	.	TRBV2	TRBJ1-4	TGTGCCAGCTTTCGACAGGCAGCAACTAATGAAAAACTGTTTTTT	CASFRQAATNEKLFF
.	.	TRBV4-1	TRBJ1-4	TGCGCCAGCAGCCGGTCAGGGGCAGGTAATGAAAAACTGTTTTTT	CASSRSGAGNEKLFF
.	.	TRBV6-5	TRBJ1-1	TGTGCCAGCACCGGGAACACTGAAGCTTTCTTT	CASTGNTEAFF
few	TRBD1	TRBV11-3	TRBJ1-1	TGTGCCAGCAGCCCAGACAGGGGCACTGAAGCTTTCTTT	CASSPDRGTEAFF
.	TRBD2	TRBV7-7	TRBJ2-1	TGTGCTAGCAGCTTTGGGACTAGCAACAATGAGCAGTTCTTC	CASSFGTSNNEQFF
.	.	TRBV5-6	TRBJ1-6	TGTGCCAGCAGCTCCGGGACAAGGCGATTGAATTCACCCCTCCACTTT	CASSSGTRRLNSPLHF
.	TRBD2	TRBV2	TRBJ2-1	TGTGCCAGCAGTGTGGGCGGGGGAAATGGTGAGCAGTTCTTC	CASSVGGGNGEQFF
.	.	TRBV5-4	TRBJ1-1	TGTGCCAGCAGCTTTTCAGGGGTACACACTGAAGCTTTCTTT	CASSFSGVHTEAFF
few	TRBD1	TRBV28	TRBJ1-4	TGTGCCAGCAGTCCGGGACAGGGTGGGGAAAAACTGTTTTTT	CASSPGQGGEKLFF
.	.	TRBV6-5	TRBJ1-2	TGTGCCAGCAGCGCAGGGAGGAGGTATGGCTACACCTTC	CASSAGRRYGYTF
.	TRBD1	TRBV6-2/TRBV6-3	TRBJ1-5	TGTGCCAGCAGTAAGACAGGGAGAGATCAGCCCCAGCATTTT	CASSKTGRDQPQHF
.	.	TRBV30	TRBJ2-5	TGTGCCTGGGCCCAGGCGGGGATTGAGACCCAGTACTTC	CAWAQAGIETQYF
.	TRBD1	TRBV5-1	TRBJ1-3	TGCGCCAGCAGCCTTACAGGGGACTCTGGAAACACCATATATTTT	CASSLTGDSGNTIYF
few	TRBD2	TRBV3-1/TRBV3-2	TRBJ2-3	TGTGCCAGCAGCCAGCGGGCGGGAGCGAGAGATACGCAGTATTTT	CASSQRAGARDTQYF
.	.	TRBV29-1	TRBJ1-3	TGCAGCGCCGCATTGAGAGGAAACACCATATATTTT	CSAALRGNTIYF
.	.	TRBV15	TRBJ1-3	TGTGCCACCAGCAGATTTTACCTGAGCTCTGGAAACACCATATATTTT	CATSRFYLSSGNTIYF
.	TRBD1	TRBV30	TRBJ2-1	TGTGCCTGGGGCGGGGGACAGGGTTCCTACAATGAGCAGTTCTTC	CAWGGGQGSYNEQFF
.	.	TRBV3-1/TRBV3-2	TRBJ1-5	TGTGCCAGCAGCCCATACAGTAGCAATCAGCCCCAGCATTTT	CASSPYSSNQPQHF
.	.	TRBV19	TRBJ1-6	TGTGCCAGTCGGACAGTCTGGGATTCACCCCTCCACTTT	CASRTVWDSPLHF
few	.	TRBV5-1	TRBJ1-1	TGCGCCAGCAGGGTGGACAGGAACACTGAAGCTTTCTTT	CASRVDRNTEAFF
.	.	TRBV6-6	TRBJ1-1	TGTGCCAGCAGCAGGGAGGTCACTGAAGCTTTCTTT	CASSREVTEAFF
.	.	TRBV11-2	TRBJ1-2	TGTGCCAGCAGCTTAGGGACAGAGGGCTATGGCTACACCTTC	CASSLGTEGYGYTF
.	.	TRBV18	TRBJ2-5	TGTGCCAGCTCCCTGACTTCCCCCCAAGAGACCCAGTACTTC	CASSLTSPQETQYF
once	TRBD1	TRBV29-1	TRBJ2-1	TGCAGCGTTGAAGGCCTCGGACAGGGGGATGGTGAGCAGTTCTTC	CSVEGLGQGDGEQFF
.	TRBD2	TRBV6-2/TRBV6-3	TRBJ2-1	TGTGCCAGCAGTTCCTCCGGACTAGCGGGACTCAATGAGCAGTTCTTC	CASSSSGLAGLNEQFF
once	TRBD1	TRBV6-5	TRBJ1-1	TGTGCCAGCAGAGACCGGGACAGACCGAACACTGAAGCTTTCTTT	CASRDRDRPNTEAFF
.	TRBD2	TRBV7-2	TRBJ2-1	TGTGCCAGCAGCCGTGCGGGGGGGGTTTACAATGAGCAGTTCTTC	CASSRAGGVYNEQFF
once	.	TRBV28	TRBJ1-1	TGTGCCAGCTGGGAGGCCATGAACACTGAAGCTTTCTTT	CASWEAMNTEAFF
few	.	TRBV12-3/TRBV12-4	TRBJ1-1	TGTGCCAGCAGTTTGCGGACTGAAGCTTTCTTT	CASSLRTEAFF
.	TRBD1	TRBV27	TRBJ1-1	TGTGCCAGCAGTTTCAGGGGGGTTATGAACACTGAAGCTTTCTTT	CASSFRGVMNTEAFF
.	.	TRBV7-9	TRBJ2-2	TGTGCCAGCAGAGGGGACACGAACACCGGGGAGCTGTTTTTT	CASRGDTNTGELFF